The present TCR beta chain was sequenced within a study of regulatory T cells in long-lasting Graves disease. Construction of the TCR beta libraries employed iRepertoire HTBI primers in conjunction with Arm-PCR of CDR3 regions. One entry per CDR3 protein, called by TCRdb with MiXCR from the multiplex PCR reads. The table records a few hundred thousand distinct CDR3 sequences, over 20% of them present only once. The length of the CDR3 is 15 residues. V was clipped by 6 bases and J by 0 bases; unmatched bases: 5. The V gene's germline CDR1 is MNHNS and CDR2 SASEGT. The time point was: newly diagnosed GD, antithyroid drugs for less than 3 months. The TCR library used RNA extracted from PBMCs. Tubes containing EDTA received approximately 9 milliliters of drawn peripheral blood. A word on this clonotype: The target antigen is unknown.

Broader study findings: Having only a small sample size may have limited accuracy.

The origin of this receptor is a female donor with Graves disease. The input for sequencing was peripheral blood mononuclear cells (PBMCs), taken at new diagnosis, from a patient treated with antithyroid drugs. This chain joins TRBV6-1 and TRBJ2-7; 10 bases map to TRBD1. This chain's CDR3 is CASRGWTGGSYEQYF. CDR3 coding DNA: TGTGCCAGCAGGGGTTGGACAGGGGGCTCCTACGAGCAGTACTTC.